A single sample gave rise to the 32 T cell receptor beta chains below, sequenced in a study of shared clonotypes between healthy human individuals. Profiled with immunoSEQ multiplex PCR; TCRdb holds only in-frame clones, not every one. This table has 2.3 million or so clones, 93% appearing once. Sequencing used naive CD4+ T cells from PBMCs. The subset denotes: CD45RA+ positively selected. The origin of the receptors is a man younger than 30 in good health. Some clones in this sample may be carry-over from other donors' samples.

This clone occurred once. The chain links TRBV4-1 to TRBJ2-1; the D gene is possibly TRBD2 (5 bases). CDR1 is MGHRA and CDR2 is YSYEKL in the germline V gene. This CDR3 is 13 amino acids long. V dropped 3 bases and J dropped 7 bases, with 10 bases sitting between them. This chain's CDR3 is CASSHRDRNEQFF. The CDR3 coding sequence is TGCGCCAGCAGCCACCGGGATAGGAATGAGCAGTTCTTC.

With regard to this clone: The same CDR3 can be traced to other DNA sequences in this sample. The chain uses TRBV28 and TRBJ2-5, with 12 bases that match TRBD2. The CDR3 consists of 16 residues. Germline CDR1 reads MDHEN; CDR2 reads SYDVKM. The trim removed 5 bases at V and 1 base at J, leaving 5 bases unmatched. CDR3 nucleotides: TGTGCCAGCAGTCCGGGACTAGCGGGCCTCCAAGAGACCCAGTACTTC. Protein sequence: CASSPGLAGLQETQYF.

The genes are TRBV21-1 and TRBJ2-5; TRBD1 is the table's D call and was not checked against the DNA. TRBV21-1 is designated a pseudogene. The CDR3 extends over 16 amino acids. In nucleotides, the CDR3 is TGTGCCAGCGGTCTGAGGGCAGGGGGCGTCCAAGAGACCCAGTACTTC. It specifies CASGLRAGGVQETQYF.

The genes are TRBV9 and TRBJ2-7; 8 bases match TRBD1. Unmatched junction bases numbered 6, after V lost 0 bases and J lost 1 base. CDR3 length: 16 amino acids. Germline assignment: CDR1 SGDLS and CDR2 YYNGEE. The CDR3 region has the DNA TGTGCCAGCAGCGTAGCCTCGGACAGGGCTTCCTACGAGCAGTACTTC. Its protein product is CASSVASDRASYEQYF.

This clone was picked up one time. The chain employs TRBV7-2 and TRBJ1-1, with D perhaps matching TRBD1 (5 bases). The V gene lost 0 bases and the J gene lost 1 base, with 9 bases spanning the gap. CDR3 length equals 15 residues. Germline assignment: CDR1 SGHTA and CDR2 FQGNSA. The CDR3, as DNA: TGTGCCAGCAGCTTAGCCGGGGCGGCGAACACTGAAGCTTTCTTT. Its translation: CASSLAGAANTEAFF.

This clone was observed a single time. This chain joins TRBV29-1 and TRBJ1-2; TRBD1 agrees at 8 bases. CDR1 and CDR2 from the germline V gene are SQVTM and ANQGSEA. The CDR3 sequence is 13 residues long. Trimming removed 6 bases from V and 1 base from J; junction bases left unmatched: 4. The CDR3 nucleotides read TGCAGCGTCGATGGACAGGGTAACTATGGCTACACCTTC. This translates into CSVDGQGNYGYTF.

V gene TRBV4-2 combines with J gene TRBJ1-3, with a tentative D call TRBD1 (5 bases). Per the germline V gene, CDR1 is LGHNA and CDR2 is YNFKEQ. The CDR3 runs 16 residues. Trimming took 4 bases from V and 4 from J, leaving 17 bases between them. The CDR3 is CASSLTVTGTGNTIYF. In nucleotides, the CDR3 is TGTGCCAGCAGCCTCACGGTTACAGGAACGGGAAACACCATATATTTT.

The rearrangement uses TRBV4-2 and TRBJ2-1; no reliable D call. Between the trimmed V and J ends, which lost 1 base and 8 bases, there was a span of 6 bases. The CDR3 has 12 residues. Germline V gene lookup returns CDR1 LGHNA and CDR2 YNFKEQ. The DNA for the CDR3 is TGTGCCAGCAGCCAAGGGTCCGATGAGCAGTTCTTC. Encoded protein: CASSQGSDEQFF.

The chain combines TRBV28 with TRBJ1-2, with unresolved D. Trimming left V 1 base short and J 4 bases short, with 10 bases between. CDR3 length equals 14 residues. Germline V gene sequence: CDR1 MDHEN, CDR2 SYDVKM. The CDR3 loop is CASSLSISGYGYTF. CDR3 nucleotides: TGTGCCAGCAGTTTATCAATCTCCGGCTATGGCTACACCTTC.

In nucleotides, the CDR3 is TGCGCCAGCAGCTTGGGTAGCGTAGAGACCCAGTACTTC. Its translation is CASSLGSVETQYF. The chain combines TRBV5-1 with TRBJ2-5; possibly TRBD2 for D (5 bases). The V and J ends lost 0 bases and 4 bases respectively, with 7 bases between them. Germline CDR1 and CDR2: SGHRS and YFSETQ. The CDR3 has 13 residues.

The chain uses TRBV18 and TRBJ2-7, with 8 positions matching TRBD1. This CDR3 is 11 amino acids long. J was trimmed by 10 bases and V by 2 bases; bases with no gene match: 1. Germline CDR1 is KGHSH and CDR2 is LQKENI. CDR3 region: CASSPDRGQYF. For the CDR3, the DNA is TGTGCCAGCTCACCAGACAGGGGCCAGTACTTC.

This chain uses TRBV7-9 with TRBJ2-3; 10 bases agree with TRBD2. J lost 5 bases, V lost 1 base, and 6 bases had no gene match. Per germline, CDR1 SEHNR and CDR2 FQNEAQ (reference sequence). The CDR3 covers 16 residues. In DNA, the CDR3 is TGTGCCAGCAGCTTAGGAAGCGGGAGGGCGGGAGATACGCAGTATTTT. Translated: CASSLGSGRAGDTQYF.

V is TRBV5-1 and J is TRBJ2-2; 7 nucleotides agree with TRBD2. Trimming took 0 bases from V and 7 from J; bases not matched to a gene: 6. CDR1 is SGHRS and CDR2 is YFSETQ in the germline V gene. This CDR3 region has 15 residues. The CDR3: CASSLVGGSVGELFF. Here the CDR3 DNA reads TGCGCCAGCAGCTTGGTAGGCGGGAGTGTCGGGGAGCTGTTTTTT.

The J gene is TRBJ2-6, the V gene TRBV30, with 7 nucleotides matching TRBD1. Trimming removed 1 base from V and 4 bases from J; junction bases left unmatched: 13. This CDR3 comprises 18 residues. Germline CDR1 and CDR2: GTSNPN and SVGIG (reference sequence). The DNA for the CDR3 is TGTGCCTGGAGTGAACTGAAAGACAGGGCCGCCGGGGCCAACGTCCTGACTTTC. It specifies CAWSELKDRAAGANVLTF.

V and J are TRBV5-4 and TRBJ2-2; either TRBD1 or TRBD2 may supply D (5 bases each). There are 14 residues in the CDR3. Deletions cut 2 bases from V and 5 bases from J, with 10 bases between. The germline V gene encodes CDR1 SGHNT and CDR2 YYREEE (reference sequence). The DNA for the CDR3 is TGTGCCAGCAGCTTCATTGGGGGAACCGGGGAGCTGTTTTTT. Translation gives CASSFIGGTGELFF.

This chain links TRBV15 with TRBJ1-5; no clear D. Germline V gives CDR1 LNHNV, CDR2 YYDKDF (reference sequence). V was trimmed by 2 bases and J by 2 bases, leaving 7 bases between them. The CDR3 consists of 14 residues. In DNA form, the CDR3 reads TGTGCCACCAGCAGATGGTCCGGCAATCAGCCCCAGCATTTT. It is translated as CATSRWSGNQPQHF.

The J gene is TRBJ2-5, the V gene TRBV6-6; 12 bases map to TRBD2. V lost 2 bases, J lost 7 bases, and 8 bases stayed unmatched. The germline V gene encodes CDR1 MNHNY and CDR2 SVGAGI (reference sequence). This CDR3 is built from 16 residues. CDR3 DNA sequence: TGTGCCAGCAGTTACGTCGTCCTAGCGGGAGGGGGGACCCAGTACTTC. It is translated as CASSYVVLAGGGTQYF.

The chain recombines TRBV28 with TRBJ1-2; no definite D call. Per germline, CDR1 MDHEN and CDR2 SYDVKM. The length of the CDR3 is 13 residues. With 7 bases removed from V and 7 bases from J, the gap between germline ends came to 16 bases. CDR3 DNA sequence: TGTGCCAGCAACGCACCCTACGAGGGTGGCTACACCTTC. Its translation: CASNAPYEGGYTF.

The chain uses TRBV6-5 and TRBJ2-7; D is possibly TRBD1 or TRBD2 (6 bases each). The CDR3 loop spans 14 amino acids. V gave up 6 bases and J gave up 0 bases, with 12 bases separating them. From germline, CDR1 is MNHEY and CDR2 SVGAGI. The CDR3 is CASRGEGGSYEQYF. The CDR3 nucleotides read TGTGCCAGCAGGGGTGAGGGGGGCTCCTACGAGCAGTACTTC.

V is TRBV5-1 and J is TRBJ1-1; TRBD1 matches at 10 bases. Germline-derived CDR1 and CDR2 are SGHRS and YFSETQ. The CDR3 sequence is 16 residues long. V lost 3 bases and J lost 4; bases outside the gene matches: 9. CDR3 DNA: TGCGCCAGCAGCTGGGGGACAGGGGTCGGAAGCACTGAAGCTTTCTTT. It is translated as CASSWGTGVGSTEAFF.

This clone was seen once. The chain carries TRBV27 and TRBJ1-5; D is possibly TRBD1 (6 bases). The CDR3 spans 17 residues. Trimming took 4 bases from V and 1 from J, leaving 17 bases between them. CDR1 is MNHEY, CDR2 SMNVEV, per germline (reference sequence). The CDR3 loop is CASSSTAAGESNQPQHF. CDR3 in DNA: TGTGCCAGCAGTTCGACCGCTGCAGGGGAGAGCAATCAGCCCCAGCATTTT.

CDR3 loop: CASSRAGDNTYEQYF. For the CDR3, the DNA is TGTGCCAGCAGTCGAGCGGGGGACAATACCTACGAGCAGTACTTC. The V and J genes are TRBV6-1 and TRBJ2-7; 8 positions match TRBD2. The CDR3 contains 15 residues. V trimming: 5 bases; J trimming: 2 bases; junction bases outside the gene matches: 8. Per germline, CDR1 MNHNS and CDR2 SASEGT.

This chain connects TRBV10-3 to TRBJ2-7; 8 bases line up with TRBD2. This CDR3 region has 12 residues. CDR1 ENHRY and CDR2 SYGVKD come from the germline V gene. J gave up 6 bases and V 9 bases, and 7 bases lay outside the gene matches. CDR3 bases: TGTGCCATACGAGCGGGAGATTCCGAGCAGTACTTC. The encoded protein is CAIRAGDSEQYF.

The rearrangement uses TRBV7-2 and TRBJ1-1; D not certain. Germline V gives CDR1 SGHTA, CDR2 FQGNSA. CDR3 length: 13 residues. Trimming took 1 base from V and 10 from J, leaving 13 bases between them. The DNA of the CDR3 is TGTGCCAGCAGCTTAGAGATAGGAGCGGGAGCTTTCTTT. This translates into CASSLEIGAGAFF.

This chain links TRBV19 with TRBJ2-4; D is perhaps TRBD1 (6 bases). CDR1 and CDR2 from the germline V gene are LNHDA and SQIVND (reference sequence). Trimming left V 5 bases short and J 0 bases short, with 17 bases between. This CDR3 spans 17 amino acids. In DNA form, the CDR3 reads TGTGCCAGTAGTCCAAGAGGGACACATCTAGCCAAAAACATTCAGTACTTC. Translation: CASSPRGTHLAKNIQYF.

This chain links TRBV7-2 with TRBJ2-3; D remains ambiguous. Germline CDR1 is SGHTA and CDR2 is FQGNSA. This CDR3 comprises 13 residues. Deletions cut 6 bases from V and 0 bases from J, with 7 bases between. CDR3 residues: CASRSPSTDTQYF. CDR3 bases: TGTGCCAGCAGATCCCCTAGCACAGATACGCAGTATTTT.

This chain joins TRBV6-6 and TRBJ2-1; D is possibly TRBD2 (6 bases). This CDR3 contains 16 residues. V was pared by 6 bases and J by 8 bases, with 23 bases between. Germline CDR1 and CDR2: MNHNY and SVGAGI (reference sequence). The DNA of the CDR3 is TGTGCCAGCAGCCCCGCTCTGGCGGGATCTTCGCATGAGCAGTTCTTC. As protein: CASSPALAGSSHEQFF.

V usage is TRBV19 and J usage is TRBJ2-5, with D possibly being TRBD1 (6 bases). Germline lookup yields CDR1 LNHDA and CDR2 SQIVND (reference sequence). V gave up 5 bases and J gave up 6 bases, with 13 bases separating them. This CDR3 region has 13 residues. The CDR3 DNA is TGTGCCAGTAGTTCCGGCAGGGGAAAGACCCAGTACTTC. It specifies CASSSGRGKTQYF.

This chain connects TRBV11-1 to TRBJ2-2, with 8 bases fitting TRBD1. Germline CDR1 is SGHAT and CDR2 is FQDESV (reference sequence). This CDR3 has 17 residues. V shed 5 bases and J 0 bases; nucleotides not matched to a gene: 8. CDR3 DNA: TGTGCCAGCAGCCGACGACAGGGGTCCCCGAACACCGGGGAGCTGTTTTTT. Translating gives CASSRRQGSPNTGELFF.

V and J are TRBV7-3 and TRBJ1-2; D uncertain. This CDR3 has 15 amino acids. Trimming took 2 bases from V and 5 from J, leaving 15 bases between them. Germline loops: CDR1 SGHTA, CDR2 FQGTGA. CDR3 in DNA: TGTGCCAGCAGCTTATTCGGGCAGGCGGTTTATGGCTACACCTTC. Its translation: CASSLFGQAVYGYTF.

This chain joins TRBV5-1 and TRBJ2-2; 8 bases line up with TRBD2. The germline CDR1 and CDR2 sequences are SGHRS and YFSETQ. There are 15 residues in the CDR3. The V segment lost 7 bases and the J segment 3 bases; nucleotides outside the gene matches: 8. CDR3 sequence reads: CASARQAGDTGELFF. The CDR3 DNA follows: TGCGCCAGCGCAAGGCAAGCGGGAGACACCGGGGAGCTGTTTTTT.

This clone showed up just once. The J gene is TRBJ2-5, the V gene TRBV7-3; D is ambiguous. V was clipped by 1 base and J by 5 bases, with 20 bases between them. The CDR3 contains 17 residues. Germline CDR1 is SGHTA and CDR2 is FQGTGA. As DNA, the CDR3 is TGTGCCAGCAGCTTAAATCATCCAGGCTGTCCTTGCGAGACCCAGTACTTC. Residues: CASSLNHPGCPCETQYF.